The rows below give T cell receptor beta chains drawn from one sample of a study of T cell responses to AZD1222 COVID-19 vaccine. Some clones are missing from TCRdb's copy, which holds only in-frame ones; the method was immunoSEQ multiplex PCR. The sample yields 100,000 or so clones, around nine tenths seen once. Sequenced here: peripheral blood, sampled 28 days after the second AZD1222 dose. These receptors came from an adult who received the AZD1222 COVID-19 vaccine. CDR3s include the opening cysteine and the closing phenylalanine or tryptophan. A D gene is named only where the DNA matches it firmly.

>TRBJ2-3|TRBV2|TRBD2
CASSETSGGSTDTQYF
>TRBJ2-3|TRBV7-9|TRBD1
CASSLGTGDFTDTQYF
>TRBJ1-6|TRBV4-1|.
CASSQEIGRSYSPLHF
>TRBJ2-7|TRBV7-9|TRBD1
CASSLGTGESKDEQYF
>TRBJ1-5|TRBV4-2|.
CASSQDRLGDSNQPQHF
>TRBJ1-3|TRBV15|.
CATSRDRGSSGNTIYF
>TRBJ1-5|TRBV6-5|.
CASIRTPGSNQPQHF
>TRBJ2-5|TRBV20-1|.
CSASGEETQYF
>TRBJ2-7|TRBV7-2|.
CASSLGGGDEQYF
>TRBJ1-4|TRBV3-1/TRBV3-2|.
CASSQASAVGLGKLFF
>TRBJ1-5|TRBV11-2|.
CASSLDPGQPQHF
>TRBJ2-1|TRBV11-3|TRBD2
CASSPAGGRNEQFF
>TRBJ2-5|TRBV5-1|TRBD1
CASSFSGTGASFQETQYF
>TRBJ2-2|TRBV7-2|.
CASSLWRVDTGELFF
>TRBJ2-7|TRBV11-3|TRBD1
CASSLGTGVPYEQYF
>TRBJ2-5|TRBV29-1|.
CSVAGRTIETQYF
>TRBJ2-3|TRBV20-1|TRBD2
CSASVRGGDTDTQYF
>TRBJ2-1|TRBV6-5|.
CASSYDRVRNEQFF
>TRBJ2-5|TRBV5-1|.
CASSLRHGGGETQYF
>TRBJ1-2|TRBV28|.
CASRGMPGPKHYGYTF
>TRBJ2-3|TRBV6-4|TRBD2
CASSRLAGGSTDTQYF
>TRBJ2-5|TRBV7-9|TRBD2
CASSKGLAESSETQYF
>TRBJ2-2|TRBV5-5|TRBD2
CASSLATVAGARNTGELFF
>TRBJ2-5|TRBV18|TRBD1
CASSPNTGGETQYF
>TRBJ1-3|TRBV5-1|TRBD1
CASSLQGDGNTIYF
>TRBJ1-1|TRBV2|TRBD1
CASRQGALAFF
>TRBJ1-4|TRBV19|.
CASHGTATTNEKLFF
>TRBJ1-4|TRBV7-2|.
CASSPGGTNEKLFF
>TRBJ1-2|TRBV3-1/TRBV3-2|.
CASSHGSGRINGYTF
>TRBJ1-2|TRBV2|.
CASRIQLLHGYTF
>TRBJ2-1|TRBV7-3|.
CASSPTGTMGHEQFF
>TRBJ1-2|TRBV5-1|.
CASSRTGINYGYTF
>TRBJ2-5|TRBV5-1|.
CASSLGSWETQYF
>TRBJ1-5|TRBV5-6|.
CASSLSPGQPQHF
>TRBJ1-1|TRBV7-8|.
CASSSGALDTEAFF
>TRBJ2-7|TRBV30|.
CAWRTLAAYEQYF
>TRBJ1-1|TRBV6-2/TRBV6-3|.
CASSYLGGRQHPRNGEAFF
>TRBJ1-5|TRBV7-2|.
CASSLLPRGSNQPQHF
>TRBJ1-1|TRBV28|.
CASSFPFDLGAFF
>TRBJ2-3|TRBV4-1|.
CASSQVGAGTDTQYF
>TRBJ2-2|TRBV6-2/TRBV6-3|.
CASSPQGTGELFF